The rows below give T cell receptor beta chains drawn from one sample of a study of blood T cell repertoires in COVID-19. Assay: immunoSEQ multiplex PCR; the TCRdb copy retains only in-frame clones and omits some. The sample lists tens of thousands of clones, about 86% occurring once. The sample taken for sequencing was peripheral blood. The receptors derive from a human donor in a cohort sampled during active COVID-19. Both conserved end residues are part of each CDR3. A D gene is named only where the DNA matches it firmly. Where a row states a size, it is once, few, many or the class of an expanded clone; other rows omit it.

v_call	d_call	j_call	clone_size	cdr3_nt	cdr3_aa
TRBV19	TRBD1	TRBJ2-7	NA	TGTGCCAGTAGTCCCAGGGGGCGAGGCTACGAGCAGTACTTC	CASSPRGRGYEQYF
TRBV6-1	NA	TRBJ1-2	few	TGTGCCAGCAGTGAAGAAGGGTGGGGCAGCCGTGTGGCGTATGGCTACACCTTC	CASSEEGWGSRVAYGYTF
TRBV2	NA	TRBJ1-5	NA	TGTGCCAGCGGGGAGGCTAGCAATCAGCCCCAGCATTTT	CASGEASNQPQHF
TRBV28	NA	TRBJ1-6	NA	TGTGCCAGCAGTCTTATACGGAGGAGCTCCTATAATTCACCCCTCCACTTT	CASSLIRRSSYNSPLHF
TRBV19	NA	TRBJ2-7	NA	TGTGCCAGTAGTACCGGGAGCTCCTACGAGCAGTACTTC	CASSTGSSYEQYF
TRBV28	NA	TRBJ2-7	NA	TGTGCCAGCGGAGGAGGGGACAGAAGCTCCTACGAGCAGTACTTC	CASGGGDRSSYEQYF
TRBV18	NA	TRBJ1-5	NA	TGTGCCAGCTCCGTACAGGGCCCCTATAGCAATCAGCCCCAGCATTTT	CASSVQGPYSNQPQHF
TRBV5-1	NA	TRBJ2-7	NA	TGCGCCAGCAGCTTGCAGGGGGGAGTCTACGAGCAGTACTTC	CASSLQGGVYEQYF
TRBV18	NA	TRBJ1-5	NA	TGTGCCAGCTCACCATTCGGTCAGCCCCAGCATTTT	CASSPFGQPQHF
TRBV19	NA	TRBJ2-7	NA	TGTGCCAGTAGTACAGGGGACCTCTACGAGCAGTACTTC	CASSTGDLYEQYF
TRBV7-3	NA	TRBJ2-1	NA	TGTGCCAGCAGCTTACTAGCAGGCTCCTACAATGAGCAGTTCTTC	CASSLLAGSYNEQFF
TRBV6-5	NA	TRBJ2-7	NA	TGTGCCAGCAGCGGGTCACTCAGGGTCGGCGAGCAGTACTTC	CASSGSLRVGEQYF
TRBV7-3	NA	TRBJ2-6	once	TGTGCCAGCAGCTTAATGGGCACTGGGGCCAACGTCCTGACTTTC	CASSLMGTGANVLTF
TRBV4-2	TRBD1	TRBJ2-1	NA	TGTGCCAGCAGCCCCCTGACAGGGGGCTCCCCCAATGAGCAGTTCTTC	CASSPLTGGSPNEQFF
TRBV27	TRBD1	TRBJ1-2	once	TGTGCCAGCACTGCGGGGACAGGTGGTGCCTATGGCTACACCTTC	CASTAGTGGAYGYTF
TRBV28	NA	TRBJ1-2	NA	TGTGCCAGCAGTTTAACACGAATTTATGGCTACACCTTC	CASSLTRIYGYTF
TRBV19	TRBD1	TRBJ2-6	NA	TGTGCCAGTAGTCCGGACAGGGCGTGGGGGGCCAACGTCCTGACTTTC	CASSPDRAWGANVLTF
TRBV7-2	TRBD1	TRBJ1-2	NA	TGTGCCAGCAGCTTACGGACAGGCCAGTCCTATGGCTACACCTTC	CASSLRTGQSYGYTF